These 22 T cell receptor beta chains were sequenced from one sample in a study of blood T cells in healthy people across ages. Through a sample-barcoded 5' primer and a J-beta primer mix, a second PCR was run for 7 to 11 cycles. Each CDR3 protein gets one entry after TCRdb re-called the 5' RACE reads with MiXCR. The sample contains under 800,000 distinct CDR3 sequences, 43% of which appear only once. The sequenced sample was blood. The receptors derive from a woman aged 60-75 years in good health.

The V and J genes are TRBV24-1 and TRBJ2-3; D is ambiguous. This CDR3 is 15 amino acids long. V lost 4 bases and J lost 2, with 12 bases in between. Germline CDR1 and CDR2: KGHDR and SFDVKD. The CDR3 DNA is TGTGCCACCAGTGACCCCGGACGATCCACAGATACGCAGTATTTT. Translated: CATSDPGRSTDTQYF.

The chain has TRBV29-1 and TRBJ2-1; TRBD2 matches at 7 bases. This CDR3 comprises 15 residues. The V and J ends lost 6 bases and 0 bases, in that order; junction bases with no gene match: 8. Germline CDR1 SQVTM, CDR2 ANQGSEA. The DNA for the CDR3 is TGCAGCGTCGCACTGGGCGGGAGCTCCTACAATGAGCAGTTCTTC. As protein: CSVALGGSSYNEQFF.

The chain employs TRBV18 and TRBJ2-6, with 7 nucleotides matching TRBD2. The CDR3 runs to 16 residues. Germline assignment: CDR1 KGHSH and CDR2 LQKENI. Trimming cost V 3 bases and J 4 bases; bases outside gene matches: 6. The CDR3 sequence is CASSPGLTTGANVLTF. The CDR3 DNA is TGTGCCAGCTCACCGGGACTAACGACCGGGGCCAACGTCCTGACTTTC.

V and J are TRBV18 and TRBJ1-1; D not certain. The CDR3 has 13 amino acids. Trimming stripped 2 bases from V and 3 bases from J, with 7 bases between. Germline V gene sequence: CDR1 KGHSH, CDR2 LQKENI. The CDR3 is CASSPLADTEAFF. In DNA form, the CDR3 reads TGTGCCAGCTCACCATTAGCCGACACTGAAGCTTTCTTT.

The gene calls are TRBV7-2 and TRBJ2-1; D uncertain. Per germline, CDR1 SGHTA and CDR2 FQGNSA. V lost 4 bases, J lost 5 bases, and 6 bases lay in between. The CDR3 contains 12 residues. The CDR3 loop is CASSSGHNEQFF. CDR3 nucleotide sequence: TGTGCCAGCAGCTCAGGTCACAATGAGCAGTTCTTC.

With regard to this clonotype: A junction boundary mismatches the germline segment, possibly from a read error. The V call is TRBV20-1, the J call TRBJ2-1; D possibly corresponds to TRBD2 (5 bases). This CDR3 contains 14 residues. Germline CDR1 and CDR2: DFQATT and SNEGSKA (reference sequence). The CDR3: CGARESAFDNEQFF. The CDR3 nucleotides read TGCGGTGCTAGGGAGTCGGCGTTTGACAATGAGCAGTTCTTC.

This sequence joins TRBV12-3 or TRBV12-4 and TRBJ2-7, with 9 nucleotides matching TRBD2. CDR3 length: 16 residues. V dropped 3 bases and J dropped 1; count of bases not matched to a gene: 7. The CDR3 reads CASSFQSGGRSYEQYF. CDR3 DNA: TGTGCCAGCAGTTTTCAGAGCGGGGGGAGATCCTACGAGCAGTACTTC.

The chain links TRBV3-1 to TRBJ2-3; 7 bases align to TRBD2. Germline loops: CDR1 LGHDT, CDR2 YNNKEL (reference sequence). The CDR3 totals 15 residues. Trimming took 3 bases from V and 0 from J; bases not matched to a gene: 3. The CDR3 spells CASSHYGRSTDTQYF. The CDR3, as DNA: TGTGCCAGCAGCCATTACGGGAGGAGCACAGATACGCAGTATTTT.

CDR3 sequence reads: CASSAEMGPVFSSGYTF. CDR3 nucleotide sequence: TGCGCCAGCAGCGCCGAAATGGGGCCAGTCTTTAGCTCGGGCTACACCTTC. The chain links TRBV5-1 to TRBJ1-2; D perhaps matches TRBD1 (5 bases). The germline V and J ends were trimmed by 4 bases and 8 bases, with 27 bases remaining between them. Germline CDR1 SGHRS, CDR2 YFSETQ. The CDR3 length is 17 residues.

This clonotype appeared a few times. V gene TRBV20-1 combines with J gene TRBJ2-3; 7 positions agree with TRBD2. V lost 6 bases, J lost 2 bases, and 20 bases stayed unmatched. Germline V gives CDR1 DFQATT, CDR2 SNEGSKA (reference sequence). The CDR3 length is 18 residues. CDR3 protein: CSAGPPGSGSAFTDTQYF. The CDR3 DNA reads as TGCAGTGCCGGCCCCCCGGGTAGCGGGTCGGCCTTCACAGATACGCAGTATTTT.

This sequence joins TRBV3-1 and TRBJ1-1, with 9 bases that match TRBD1. Germline CDR1 and CDR2: LGHDT and YNNKEL (reference sequence). With 3 bases clipped from V and 4 bases from J, the junction kept 6 bases outside the gene matches. This CDR3 is 15 amino acids long. The CDR3 is CASSQSTGGGTEAFF. CDR3 bases: TGTGCCAGCAGCCAGTCGACAGGGGGAGGCACTGAAGCTTTCTTT. Using reference TRBV3-1 and TRBJ1-1 for the parts outside the CDR3, the full variable domain is DTAVSQTPKYLVTQMGNDKSIKCEQNLGHDTMYWYKQDSKKFLKIMFSYNNKELIINETVPNRFSPKSPDKAHLNLHINSLELGDSAVYFCASSQSTGGGTEAFFGQGTRLTVV.

Turning to this clonotype: At one end, the junction sequence differs from germline, possibly due to a read error. This chain uses TRBV13 with TRBJ2-4; 11 bases line up with TRBD2. The DNA end favors TRBJ2-7, so the J call may be wrong. CDR3 size: 14 residues. Germline V lookup: CDR1 PRHDT, CDR2 FYEKMQ (reference sequence). The CDR3 region has the DNA TGTGCCAACAGCATGACTAGCGGGACGAACGAGCAGTACTTC. Translation: CANSMTSGTNEQYF.

This clonotype was detected only a few times. The chain links TRBV7-2 to TRBJ2-1; 15 bases match TRBD2. Looked up from germline, CDR1 is SGHTA and CDR2 is FQGNSA. The CDR3 covers 17 residues. The V and J ends lost 1 base and 7 bases, in that order; junction bases with no gene match: 5. The CDR3 loop is CASSLVWTSGGGNEQFF. The DNA of the CDR3 is TGTGCCAGCAGCTTAGTTTGGACTAGCGGGGGGGGGAATGAGCAGTTCTTC.

This clonotype has just a few counts. V gene TRBV10-3 combines with J gene TRBJ2-7; tentatively, D is TRBD1 (5 bases). V lost 3 bases and J lost 5, with 8 bases in between. The CDR3 sequence is 12 residues long. Germline CDR1 is ENHRY and CDR2 is SYGVKD. CDR3 loop: CAISDRADEQYF. DNA for the CDR3: TGTGCCATCAGTGACAGGGCGGACGAGCAGTACTTC.

J is TRBJ2-5 and V is TRBV18, with a possible D match to TRBD1 (5 bases). V was cut by 3 bases and J by 11 bases, with 16 bases left in between. This CDR3 comprises 13 residues. Germline lookup yields CDR1 KGHSH and CDR2 LQKENI. CDR3 sequence (DNA): TGTGCCAGCTCACCCCGACAGTCCGAGGAGCAGTACTTC. Its translation is CASSPRQSEEQYF.

This chain joins TRBV2 and TRBJ2-7, with a weak D call TRBD2 (5 bases). The V and J ends lost 7 bases and 0 bases respectively, with 7 bases between them. The CDR3 is 12 residues long. The V gene's germline CDR1 is SNHLY and CDR2 FYNNEI. CDR3 nucleotides: TGTGCCAGCACTCGGGACTCCTACGAGCAGTACTTC. Encoded protein: CASTRDSYEQYF.

This chain joins TRBV29-1 and TRBJ1-2, with unresolved D. The CDR3 is 13 amino acids. Trimming stripped 4 bases from V and 3 bases from J, with 12 bases between. CDR1 and CDR2 from the germline V gene are SQVTM and ANQGSEA. The CDR3 loop reads CSVGGGSHYGYTF. The DNA for the CDR3 is TGCAGCGTTGGTGGAGGGAGTCACTATGGCTACACCTTC.

The rearrangement links TRBV18 to TRBJ1-5; 10 nucleotides agree with TRBD1. Trimming at V came to 6 bases and at J to 5 bases, leaving 7 bases not matched to a gene. The CDR3 is 15 residues long. CDR1 is KGHSH, CDR2 LQKENI, per germline. The CDR3 protein is CASSRSGTGDQPQHF. CDR3 nucleotide sequence: TGTGCCAGCTCTCGCTCCGGGACAGGGGATCAGCCCCAGCATTTT.

This chain connects TRBV20-1 to TRBJ1-5, with D uncertain. Germline loops: CDR1 DFQATT, CDR2 SNEGSKA (reference sequence). The CDR3 length is 15 residues. With 0 bases removed from V and 2 bases from J, the gap between germline ends came to 11 bases. The CDR3 loop reads CSARDRGRGNQPQHF. Here the CDR3 DNA reads TGCAGTGCTAGAGATCGGGGTAGGGGCAATCAGCCCCAGCATTTT.

The genes are TRBV12-3 or TRBV12-4 and TRBJ1-5; D gene uncertain. The CDR3 runs 16 residues. Trimming shortened V by 8 bases and J by 6 bases, and 23 bases separated the two germline ends. The CDR3 reads CASALDPFDAGQPQHF. The CDR3 bases are TGTGCCAGCGCCCTCGACCCGTTTGACGCCGGTCAGCCCCAGCATTTT.

This clonotype was counted between two and nine times. This chain uses TRBV7-2 with TRBJ2-7; D might be TRBD1 or TRBD2, each matching 5 bases. Germline assignment: CDR1 SGHTA and CDR2 FQGNSA. V lost 1 base, J lost 3 bases, and 16 bases lay in between. The CDR3 covers 16 residues. The CDR3 region is CASSLGGFADYYEQYF. The DNA of the CDR3 is TGTGCCAGCAGCTTAGGGGGCTTCGCCGACTACTACGAGCAGTACTTC.

The table lists this clonotype with many counts. Compared with germline, one end of the junction differs, possibly owing to a read error. The chain employs TRBV5-1 and TRBJ2-1, with 10 bases that match TRBD2. Germline CDR1 SGHRS, CDR2 YFSETQ. The CDR3 totals 15 residues. The CDR3 coding sequence is TGTGCCAGCAGTTTGGTAGCGGGGGGCTACAATGAGCAGTTCTTC. Its translation is CASSLVAGGYNEQFF.